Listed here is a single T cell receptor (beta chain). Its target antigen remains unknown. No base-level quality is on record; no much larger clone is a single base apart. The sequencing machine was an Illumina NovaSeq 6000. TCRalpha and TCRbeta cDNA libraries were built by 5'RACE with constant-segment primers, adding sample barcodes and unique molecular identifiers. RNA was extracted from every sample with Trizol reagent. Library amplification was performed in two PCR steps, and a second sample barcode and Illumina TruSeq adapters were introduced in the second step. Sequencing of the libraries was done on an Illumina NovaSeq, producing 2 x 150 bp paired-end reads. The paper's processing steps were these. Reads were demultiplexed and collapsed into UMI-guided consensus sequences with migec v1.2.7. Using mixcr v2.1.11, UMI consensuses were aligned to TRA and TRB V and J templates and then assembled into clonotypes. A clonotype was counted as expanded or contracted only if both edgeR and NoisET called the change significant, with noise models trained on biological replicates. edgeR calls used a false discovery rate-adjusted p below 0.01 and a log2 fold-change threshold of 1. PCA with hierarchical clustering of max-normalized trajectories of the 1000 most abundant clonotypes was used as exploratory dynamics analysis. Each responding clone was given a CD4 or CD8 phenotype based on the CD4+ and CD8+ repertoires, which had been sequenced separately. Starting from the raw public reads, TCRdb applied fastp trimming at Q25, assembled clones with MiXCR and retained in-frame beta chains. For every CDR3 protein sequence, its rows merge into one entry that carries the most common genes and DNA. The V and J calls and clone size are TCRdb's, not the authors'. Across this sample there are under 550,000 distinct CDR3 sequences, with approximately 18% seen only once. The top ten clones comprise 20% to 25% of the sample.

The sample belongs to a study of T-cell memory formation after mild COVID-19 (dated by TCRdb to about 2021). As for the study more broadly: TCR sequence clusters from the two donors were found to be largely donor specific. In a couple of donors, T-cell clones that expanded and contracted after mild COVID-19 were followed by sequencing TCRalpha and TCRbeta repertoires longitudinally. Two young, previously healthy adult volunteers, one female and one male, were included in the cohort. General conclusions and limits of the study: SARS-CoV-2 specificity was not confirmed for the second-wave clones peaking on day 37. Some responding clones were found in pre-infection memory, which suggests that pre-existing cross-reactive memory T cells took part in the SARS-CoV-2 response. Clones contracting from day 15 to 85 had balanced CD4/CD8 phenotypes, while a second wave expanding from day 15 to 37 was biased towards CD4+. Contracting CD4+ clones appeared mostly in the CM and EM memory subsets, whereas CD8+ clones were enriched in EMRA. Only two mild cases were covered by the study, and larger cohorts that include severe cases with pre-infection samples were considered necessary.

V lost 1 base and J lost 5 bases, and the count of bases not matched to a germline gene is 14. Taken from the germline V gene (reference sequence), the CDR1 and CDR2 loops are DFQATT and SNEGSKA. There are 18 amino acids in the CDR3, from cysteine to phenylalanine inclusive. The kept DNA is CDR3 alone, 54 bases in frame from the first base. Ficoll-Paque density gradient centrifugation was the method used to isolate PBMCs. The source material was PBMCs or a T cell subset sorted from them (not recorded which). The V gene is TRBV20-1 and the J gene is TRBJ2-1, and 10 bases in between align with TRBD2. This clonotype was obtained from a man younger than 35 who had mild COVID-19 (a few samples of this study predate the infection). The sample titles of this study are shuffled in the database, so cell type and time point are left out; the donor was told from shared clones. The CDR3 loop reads CSARVGGVSGGLDNEQFF. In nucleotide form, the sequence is TGCAGTGCTAGAGTCGGCGGGGTTAGCGGGGGGCTTGACAATGAGCAGTTCTTC.